This entry is about one TCR beta chain. Its antigen is currently unknown. The sample comes from a study of OX40 agonist ivuxolimab in advanced cancers. About the research overall: Among those enrolled, mean age was about 58 years (range about 23 to 79) and about 79% were male.

Findings and limits, study-wide: Patients who responded partially at 0.1-3.0 mg/kg showed clonal expansion ranking among the lowest.

Per the germline V gene, CDR1 is SGHRS and CDR2 is YFSETQ. V shed 0 bases, J shed 1 base, and the junction held 6 bases outside the gene matches. This CDR3 region has 16 residues. TCRdb's table, derived via immunoSEQ multiplex PCR, lists solely in-frame clones and lacks some. The repertoire includes fewer than 45,000 clones, around nine tenths of them detected once, and about 13% sits in the top ten. The TCR sequence derives from an adult with an advanced solid tumor such as melanoma, head and neck, liver or kidney cancer. This chain links TRBV5-1 with TRBJ2-5; 7 nucleotides agree with TRBD2. Here the sequenced sample was CD4+ or CD8+ T cells sorted from blood, taken in a trial of the OX40 agonist ivuxolimab. The CDR3 loop reads CASSLVGGGLQETQYF. Written as DNA, the CDR3 is TGCGCCAGCAGCTTGGTGGGCGGGGGACTCCAAGAGACCCAGTACTTC.